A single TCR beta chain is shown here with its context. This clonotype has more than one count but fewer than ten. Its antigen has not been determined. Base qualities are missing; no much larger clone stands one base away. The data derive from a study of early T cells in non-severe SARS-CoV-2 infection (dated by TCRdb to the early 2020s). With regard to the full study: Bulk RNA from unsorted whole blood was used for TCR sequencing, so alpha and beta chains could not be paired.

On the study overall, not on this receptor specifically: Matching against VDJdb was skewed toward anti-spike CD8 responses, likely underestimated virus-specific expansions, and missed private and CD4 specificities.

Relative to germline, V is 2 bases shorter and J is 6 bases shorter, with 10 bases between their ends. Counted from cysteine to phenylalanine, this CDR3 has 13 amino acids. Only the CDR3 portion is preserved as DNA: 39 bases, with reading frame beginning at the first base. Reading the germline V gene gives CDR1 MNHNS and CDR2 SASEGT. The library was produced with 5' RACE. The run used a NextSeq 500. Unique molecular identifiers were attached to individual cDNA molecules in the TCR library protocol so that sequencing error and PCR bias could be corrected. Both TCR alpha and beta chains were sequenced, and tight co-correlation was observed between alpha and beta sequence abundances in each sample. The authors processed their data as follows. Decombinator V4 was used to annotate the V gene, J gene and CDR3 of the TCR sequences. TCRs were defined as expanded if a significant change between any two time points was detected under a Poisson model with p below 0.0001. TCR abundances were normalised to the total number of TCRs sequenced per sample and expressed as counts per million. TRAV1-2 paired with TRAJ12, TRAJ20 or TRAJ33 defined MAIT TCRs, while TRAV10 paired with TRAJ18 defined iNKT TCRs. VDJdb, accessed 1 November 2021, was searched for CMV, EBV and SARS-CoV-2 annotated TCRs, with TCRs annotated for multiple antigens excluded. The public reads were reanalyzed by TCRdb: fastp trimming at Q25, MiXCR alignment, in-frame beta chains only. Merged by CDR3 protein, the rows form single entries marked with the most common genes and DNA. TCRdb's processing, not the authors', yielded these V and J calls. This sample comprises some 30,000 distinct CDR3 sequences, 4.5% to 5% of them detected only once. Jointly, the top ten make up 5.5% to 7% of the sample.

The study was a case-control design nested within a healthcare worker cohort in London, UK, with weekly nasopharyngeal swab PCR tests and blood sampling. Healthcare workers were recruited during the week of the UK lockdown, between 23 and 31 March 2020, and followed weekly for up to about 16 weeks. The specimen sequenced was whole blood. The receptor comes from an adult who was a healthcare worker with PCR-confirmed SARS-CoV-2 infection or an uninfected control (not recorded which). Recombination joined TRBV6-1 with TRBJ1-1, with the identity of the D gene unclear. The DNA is TGTGCCAGCAGTGAACTCCCGACCTCTGAAGCTTTCTTT. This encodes CASSELPTSEAFF.